This paragraph reports one T cell receptor (beta chain). Its antigen is still unknown. Germline V gene lookup returns CDR1 MNHEY and CDR2 SMNVEV (reference sequence). V lost 4 bases, J lost 11 bases, and 8 bases stayed unmatched. The CDR3 has 13 amino acids. One entry per CDR3 protein results from TCRdb running MiXCR on the reads. The sample yields 830,000 or so distinct CDR3 sequences, approximately 30% seen once. This sample was taken from a study of T cell repertoires in cytomegalovirus infection. Across the whole study: HLA-B-restricted CMV epitopes that are well studied were used alongside recently identified HLA-C-restricted ones. It was the public TCR beta signatures that indicated both CMV infection and matching HLA type. Study outcomes and limitations: HLA-C-restricted CMV clonotypes gave the most frequent clonotype in two of eight donors.

The material was cultured CD8+ T cells from PBMCs, obtained from culture after CMV antigen stimulation. V and J are TRBV27 and TRBJ1-1; 9 nucleotides align to TRBD1. The receptor was derived from a human donor in good health (CMV status not recorded). Some clones in this sample may be carry-over from other donors' samples. In DNA, the CDR3 is TGTGCCAGCAGTTCTCTGAGGGGGACAGGGGCTTTCTTT. Protein sequence: CASSSLRGTGAFF.